These 5 T cell receptor beta chains were all obtained from the same sample, sequenced in a study of blood T cell repertoires in COVID-19. Sequencing used immunoSEQ multiplex PCR; TCRdb keeps in-frame clones, though not all of them. The data hold hundreds of thousands of clones, with 70% to 90% observed a single time. Sequencing was done on a sample of peripheral blood. All receptors derive from a woman aged 50 to 65 who had recovered from COVID-19.

This chain connects TRBV4-3 to TRBJ2-2; 9 bases map to TRBD1. Germline values: CDR1 LGHNA, CDR2 YSLEER. V was pared by 5 bases and J by 7 bases, with 11 bases of the junction left unmatched. The CDR3 contains 16 residues. The CDR3 spells CASSFILGQGGGELFF. CDR3 nucleotides: TGCGCCAGCAGCTTTATATTGGGACAGGGAGGCGGGGAGCTGTTTTTT.

The V call is TRBV10-1, the J call TRBJ2-7; 7 bases are a match to TRBD1. Per germline, CDR1 WNHNN and CDR2 SYGVQD (reference sequence). V lost 2 bases and J lost 4; bases outside the gene matches: 5. The CDR3 spans 14 residues. CDR3 in DNA: TGCGCCAGCAGTGAGGGGGACAGTCTTTACGAGCAGTACTTC. Residues: CASSEGDSLYEQYF.

The chain uses TRBV28 and TRBJ2-3, with 11 bases lining up with TRBD2. V shed 8 bases and J 6 bases; nucleotides not matched to a gene: 7. Per the germline V gene, CDR1 is MDHEN and CDR2 is SYDVKM. The CDR3 length is 14 residues. The CDR3 DNA is TGTGCCAGCGGTACTAGCGGGAGTCTTGATACGCAGTATTTT. This sequence encodes CASGTSGSLDTQYF.

With respect to this clone: In the same sample, other DNA sequences code for this CDR3. CDR3 DNA: TGTGCCAGCAGCTTGGGCAGCCAAGAGACCCAGTACTTC. Translating it yields CASSLGSQETQYF. The rearrangement uses TRBV5-4 and TRBJ2-5; D is undetermined. Germline assignment: CDR1 SGHNT and CDR2 YYREEE (reference sequence). The CDR3 is 13 residues long. Trimming took 0 bases from V and 1 from J, leaving 4 bases between them.

This chain uses TRBV10-3 with TRBJ1-1, with a tentative D call TRBD1 (5 bases). CDR1 ENHRY and CDR2 SYGVKD come from the germline V gene. This CDR3 has 12 residues. V lost 10 bases and J lost 6, with 15 bases in between. As DNA, the CDR3 is TGTGCCACCGCTCAGGGCAGGGCTGAAGCTTTCTTT. Its protein is CATAQGRAEAFF.